These 21 T cell receptor beta chains were sequenced from one sample in a study of blood T cell repertoires in COVID-19. The protocol was immunoSEQ multiplex PCR, while the TCRdb copy is restricted to in-frame clones and leaves out a portion. The sample includes some 260,000 clones, around 90% of them seen just once. Specimen: peripheral blood. The receptors originated from a human donor in a cohort sampled during active COVID-19.

This chain uses TRBV18 with TRBJ1-6; D call uncertain. CDR3 length: 12 residues. Germline CDR1 KGHSH, CDR2 LQKENI. V shed 6 bases and J shed 3 bases, with 3 bases lying between them. CDR3 coding DNA: TGTGCCAGCTCTCACTATAATTCACCCCTCCACTTT. Its translation: CASSHYNSPLHF.

The V call is TRBV6-5, the J call TRBJ1-2, with D perhaps matching TRBD1 (5 bases). V lost 6 bases to trimming and J lost 5 bases, with 10 bases between them. CDR1 is MNHEY and CDR2 is SVGAGI in the germline V gene. The CDR3 has 12 residues. CDR3 in amino acids: CASSPGGYGYTF. DNA for the CDR3: TGTGCCAGCAGCCCCGGGGGGTATGGCTACACCTTC.

The chain couples TRBV7-3 to TRBJ2-7; D not certain. The CDR3 loop spans 13 amino acids. The germline V and J ends were trimmed by 4 bases and 1 base, with 8 bases remaining between them. CDR1 and CDR2 from the germline V gene are SGHTA and FQGTGA. The CDR3 bases are TGTGCCAGCAGCTCGTCCCCTTCCTACGAGCAGTACTTC. Its translation is CASSSSPSYEQYF. Using reference TRBV7-3 and TRBJ2-7 for the parts outside the CDR3, the full variable domain is GAGVSQTPSNKVTEKGKYVELRCDPISGHTALYWYRQSLGQGPEFLIYFQGTGAADDSGLPNDRFFAVRPEGSVSTLKIQRTERGDSAVYLCASSSSPSYEQYFGPGTRLTVT.

This clone was counted only a few times. V usage is TRBV6-2 or TRBV6-3 and J usage is TRBJ2-7; the match to TRBD2 covers 15 bases. Germline V gene data show CDR1 as MNHEY and CDR2 as SVGEGT. This CDR3 region has 18 residues. V shed 2 bases and J 7 bases; nucleotides not matched to a gene: 12. The CDR3 DNA reads as TGTGCCAGCAGTTACCTCCCGTGGACTAGCGGGGGGGCGGAAGAGCAGTACTTC. Protein product: CASSYLPWTSGGAEEQYF.

The V and J genes are TRBV2 and TRBJ1-4, with TRBD1 matching over 7 bases. The V segment lost 6 bases and the J segment 6 bases; nucleotides outside the gene matches: 4. Germline assignment: CDR1 SNHLY and CDR2 FYNNEI. The CDR3 has 13 residues. CDR3 amino acids: CASRGQPDEKLFF. The CDR3 DNA reads TGTGCCAGCAGGGGACAGCCGGATGAAAAACTGTTTTTT. The full variable domain, completed using reference TRBV2 and TRBJ1-4, is EPEVTQTPSHQVTQMGQEVILRCVPISNHLYFYWYRQILGQKVEFLVSFYNNEISEKSEIFDDQFSVERPDGSNFTLKIRSTKLEDSAMYFCASRGQPDEKLFFGSGTQLSVL.

The gene calls are TRBV13 and TRBJ2-6; D is undetermined. V was pared by 5 bases and J by 0 bases, with 20 bases between. The CDR3 totals 19 residues. Germline values: CDR1 PRHDT, CDR2 FYEKMQ (reference sequence). The CDR3 DNA sequence: TGTGCCAGCAGCCGTAACACTCTTGTAGGAGACTCTGGGGCCAACGTCCTGACTTTC. It encodes CASSRNTLVGDSGANVLTF.

The V gene is TRBV11-3, the J gene TRBJ2-1; 8 nucleotides match TRBD1. Germline values: CDR1 SGHNT, CDR2 YENEEA. V trimming: 1 base; J trimming: 8 bases; junction bases outside the gene matches: 7. The CDR3 covers 15 residues. CDR3 coding DNA: TGTGCCAGCAGCTTAGGAGGACAGGGATACGATGAGCAGTTCTTC. It codes for CASSLGGQGYDEQFF.

The chain employs TRBV6-5 and TRBJ2-7; TRBD2 might be the D (5 bases). Trimming took 2 bases from V and 4 from J, leaving 9 bases between them. The CDR3 runs 13 residues. CDR1 and CDR2 (germline): MNHEY, SVGAGI. This chain's CDR3 is CASSYRESYEQYF. For the CDR3, the DNA is TGTGCCAGCAGTTACAGGGAGAGTTACGAGCAGTACTTC.

The chain has TRBV24-1 and TRBJ2-7, with D hard to call. The germline V gene has CDR1 KGHDR and CDR2 SFDVKD. Deletions cut 4 bases from V and 2 bases from J, with 11 bases between. This CDR3 has 14 residues. The DNA of the CDR3 is TGTGCCACCAGTGAAACCCACAGAGCCTACGAGCAGTACTTC. This sequence encodes CATSETHRAYEQYF.

This sequence joins TRBV5-1 and TRBJ2-7, with a weak D call TRBD2 (6 bases). This CDR3 is built from 14 residues. V was trimmed by 4 bases and J by 2 bases, leaving 13 bases between them. Germline loops: CDR1 SGHRS, CDR2 YFSETQ. Here the CDR3 DNA reads TGCGCCAGCAGCCCGACTAGTGGCGCCTACGAGCAGTACTTC. This translates into CASSPTSGAYEQYF.

This clone was seen only once. V and J are TRBV12-5 and TRBJ2-3; TRBD1 agrees at 12 bases. The CDR3 runs 16 residues. Germline V gene data show CDR1 as LGHNT and CDR2 as FRNRAP. V lost 1 base, J lost 5 bases, and 4 bases stayed unmatched. The CDR3 region has the DNA TGTGCTAGTGGTTTGGGGGGACAGGGGGCTGAAGATACGCAGTATTTT. This encodes CASGLGGQGAEDTQYF.

CDR3 in amino acids: CASSQSAGGEQYF. In DNA, the CDR3 is TGTGCCAGCAGCCAATCAGCAGGTGGCGAGCAGTACTTC. J is TRBJ2-7 and V is TRBV16; D is unclear. This CDR3 region has 13 residues. In germline, CDR1 is KGHSY, CDR2 FQNENV. V lost 0 bases and J lost 6, with 9 bases in between.

The chain is built from TRBV6-2 or TRBV6-3 and TRBJ2-1; D not certain. The CDR3 totals 14 residues. Trimming cost V 4 bases and J 0 bases, with 7 bases left between them. The germline gives CDR1 MNHEY, CDR2 SVGEGT. This chain's CDR3 is CASSLTSSYNEQFF. The DNA for the CDR3 is TGTGCCAGCAGTTTAACGAGCTCCTACAATGAGCAGTTCTTC.

In DNA, the CDR3 is TGTGCCAGCAGCCCGGGACTAGCGAGGAGCTCCTACGAGCAGTACTTC. Its translation: CASSPGLARSSYEQYF. The chain carries TRBV9 and TRBJ2-7; 10 bases map to TRBD2. In germline, CDR1 is SGDLS, CDR2 YYNGEE. The trim removed 4 bases at V and 0 bases at J, leaving 7 bases unmatched. The CDR3 extends over 16 amino acids.

Details on this clone: Other DNA sequences from this sample encode an identical CDR3 as well. This chain links TRBV28 with TRBJ2-7, with a possible D match to TRBD1 (5 bases). Germline V lookup: CDR1 MDHEN, CDR2 SYDVKM. The CDR3 runs 14 residues. V dropped 2 bases and J dropped 5 bases, with 13 bases sitting between them. CDR3 nucleotide sequence: TGTGCCAGCAGTTTAGGCAGGGAACTGGACGAGCAGTACTTC. Protein: CASSLGRELDEQYF.

This chain links TRBV19 with TRBJ2-7; 10 positions match TRBD2. Germline values: CDR1 LNHDA, CDR2 SQIVND (reference sequence). V lost 5 bases, J lost 0 bases, and 7 bases stayed unmatched. The CDR3 extends over 16 amino acids. The chain's CDR3 is CASSPELAGNSYEQYF. The CDR3 DNA reads as TGTGCCAGTAGTCCCGAACTAGCGGGGAACTCCTACGAGCAGTACTTC.

This rearrangement joins TRBV7-2 to TRBJ1-6; no reliable D call. Germline CDR1 SGHTA, CDR2 FQGNSA. V lost 1 base and J lost 3, with 10 bases in between. This CDR3 is 16 amino acids long. The CDR3 region has the DNA TGTGCCAGCAGCTTAGTAGGAGGAGGCTATAATTCACCCCTCCACTTT. Translation: CASSLVGGGYNSPLHF.

This clone was observed once. The V and J genes are TRBV2 and TRBJ2-7, with 11 bases matching TRBD2. J was trimmed by 0 bases and V by 9 bases; bases with no gene match: 1. CDR3 size: 13 residues. Germline CDR1 reads SNHLY; CDR2 reads FYNNEI. CDR3 residues: CASLAGGSYEQYF. The CDR3 DNA reads as TGTGCCAGTCTAGCGGGAGGCTCCTACGAGCAGTACTTC.

The chain links TRBV7-9 to TRBJ1-2, with TRBD1 matching 7 bases. V shed 5 bases and J 4 bases; nucleotides not matched to a gene: 7. There are 14 residues in the CDR3. Germline CDR1 reads SEHNR; CDR2 reads FQNEAQ (reference sequence). The CDR3 region is CASSLYRDSYGYTF. For the CDR3, the DNA is TGTGCCAGCAGCCTGTACCGGGACAGCTATGGCTACACCTTC.

This sequence joins TRBV18 and TRBJ2-2; TRBD2 might be the D (6 bases). The germline CDR1 and CDR2 sequences are KGHSH and LQKENI. V gave up 4 bases and J gave up 1 base, with 10 bases separating them. The CDR3 runs to 15 residues. The chain's CDR3 is CASSQLGGNTGELFF. The CDR3, as DNA: TGTGCCAGCTCACAACTGGGAGGGAACACCGGGGAGCTGTTTTTT.

The chain couples TRBV4-1 to TRBJ1-1, with D possibly TRBD1 on 5 matching bases. The CDR3 is 14 amino acids. The ends were cut back, 4 bases at V and 0 bases at J, with 9 bases in the middle. Germline-derived CDR1 and CDR2 are MGHRA and YSYEKL. Here the CDR3 reads CASSPQGLNTEAFF. CDR3 DNA: TGCGCCAGCAGCCCTCAGGGCTTGAACACTGAAGCTTTCTTT.